This T cell receptor (beta chain) was captured in a study of control samples from healthy donors and cancer patients. Sequenced by immunoSEQ multiplex PCR; TCRdb stores in-frame clones only, minus some. Of about 130,000 clones in the sample, about nine tenths were seen once. The CDR3 contains 15 residues. From germline, CDR1 is MNHEY and CDR2 SVGAGI. The V gene end was trimmed by 4 bases and the J gene end by 5 bases; junction bases not matched to a gene: 5. The specimen was blood. The sequence came from a man between 18 and 29 years old in good health. The rearrangement uses TRBV6-5 and TRBJ1-4; 9 nucleotides match TRBD1. The CDR3 here is CASSSPGQGNEKLFF. CDR3 nucleotides: TGTGCCAGCAGTTCGCCGGGACAGGGCAATGAAAAACTGTTTTTT.